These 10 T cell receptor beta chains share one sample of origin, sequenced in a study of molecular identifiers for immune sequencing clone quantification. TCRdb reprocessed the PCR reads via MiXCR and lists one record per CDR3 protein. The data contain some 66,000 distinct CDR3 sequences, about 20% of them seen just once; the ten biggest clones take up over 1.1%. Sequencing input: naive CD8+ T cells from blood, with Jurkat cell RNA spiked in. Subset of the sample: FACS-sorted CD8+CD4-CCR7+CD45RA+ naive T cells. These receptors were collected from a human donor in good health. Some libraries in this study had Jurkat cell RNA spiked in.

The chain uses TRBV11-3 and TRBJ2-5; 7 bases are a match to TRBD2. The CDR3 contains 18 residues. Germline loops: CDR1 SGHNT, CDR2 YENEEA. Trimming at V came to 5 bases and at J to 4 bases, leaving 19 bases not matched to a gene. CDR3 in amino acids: CASSATRDYRGGAETQYF. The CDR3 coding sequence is TGTGCCAGCAGCGCAACGAGGGACTACCGAGGAGGGGCAGAGACCCAGTACTTC.

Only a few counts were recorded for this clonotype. CDR3 sequence: CASSDPALAGGETQYF. Here the CDR3 DNA reads TGTGCCAGCAGTGACCCCGCTCTAGCGGGAGGAGAGACCCAGTACTTC. This chain connects TRBV2 to TRBJ2-5; TRBD2 matches 11 bases. The J segment lost 4 bases and the V segment lost 3 bases, leaving 7 bases of the junction unmatched. This CDR3 has 16 amino acids. Germline V gene sequence: CDR1 SNHLY, CDR2 FYNNEI.

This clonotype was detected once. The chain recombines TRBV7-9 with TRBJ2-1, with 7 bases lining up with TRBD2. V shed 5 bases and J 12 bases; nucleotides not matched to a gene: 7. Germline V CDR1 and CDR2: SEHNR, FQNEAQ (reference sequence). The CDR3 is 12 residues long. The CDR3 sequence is CASSLKRDRQFF. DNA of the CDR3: TGTGCCAGCAGCCTGAAGCGGGATAGGCAGTTCTTC.

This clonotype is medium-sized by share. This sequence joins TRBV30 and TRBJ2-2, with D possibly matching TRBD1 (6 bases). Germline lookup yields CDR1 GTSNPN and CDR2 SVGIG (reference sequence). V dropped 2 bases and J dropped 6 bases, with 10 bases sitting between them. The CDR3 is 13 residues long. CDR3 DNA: TGTGCCTGGAGTTCACAGGGTTCCGGGGAGCTGTTTTTT. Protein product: CAWSSQGSGELFF.

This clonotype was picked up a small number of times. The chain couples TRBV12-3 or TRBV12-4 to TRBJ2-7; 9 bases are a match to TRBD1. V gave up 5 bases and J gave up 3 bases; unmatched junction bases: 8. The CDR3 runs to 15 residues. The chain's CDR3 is CASSLRDRDDYEQYF. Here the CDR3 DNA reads TGTGCCAGCAGTCTCCGGGACAGGGACGACTACGAGCAGTACTTC.

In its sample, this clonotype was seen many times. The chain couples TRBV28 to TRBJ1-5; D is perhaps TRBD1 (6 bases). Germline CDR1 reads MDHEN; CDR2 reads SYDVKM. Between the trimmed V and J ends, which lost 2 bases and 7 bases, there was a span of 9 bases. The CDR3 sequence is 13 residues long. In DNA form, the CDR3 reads TGTGCCAGCAGTTTAAGAGGGGGGCAGCCCCAGCATTTT. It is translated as CASSLRGGQPQHF.

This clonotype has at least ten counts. The CDR3 region is CASSQTGKEAEAFF. The CDR3 nucleotides read TGCGCCAGCAGCCAGACAGGAAAGGAGGCTGAAGCTTTCTTT. The V call is TRBV4-3, the J call TRBJ1-1, with a tentative D call TRBD1 (6 bases). Germline CDR1 and CDR2: LGHNA and YSLEER. The ends were cut back, 3 bases at V and 6 bases at J, with 14 bases in the middle. This CDR3 has 14 residues.

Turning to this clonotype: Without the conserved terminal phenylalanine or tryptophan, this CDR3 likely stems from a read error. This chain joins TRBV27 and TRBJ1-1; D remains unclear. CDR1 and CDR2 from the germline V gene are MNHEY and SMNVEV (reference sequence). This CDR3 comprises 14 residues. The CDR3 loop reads CACSLYSRGGEAFS. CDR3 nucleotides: TGTGCCTGCAGTTTATACTCCCGTGGTGGGGAAGCTTTCTCT.

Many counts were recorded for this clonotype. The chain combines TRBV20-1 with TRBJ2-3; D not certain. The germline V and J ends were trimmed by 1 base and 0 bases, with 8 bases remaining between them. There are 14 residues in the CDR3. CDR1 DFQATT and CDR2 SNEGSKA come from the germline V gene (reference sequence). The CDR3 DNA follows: TGCAGTGCTAGAGCCACCGCTAGCACAGATACGCAGTATTTT. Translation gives CSARATASTDTQYF.

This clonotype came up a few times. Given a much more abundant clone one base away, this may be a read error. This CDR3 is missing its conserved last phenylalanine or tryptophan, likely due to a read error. CDR3 sequence (DNA): TGTGCCTGGGGTACAGGGGACACTGAAGCTTTCTCT. It encodes CAWGTGDTEAFS. This rearrangement joins TRBV30 to TRBJ1-1, with 7 bases aligning to TRBD1. The germline V gene has CDR1 GTSNPN and CDR2 SVGIG (reference sequence). The CDR3 extends over 12 amino acids. The J segment lost 3 bases and the V segment lost 5 bases, leaving 3 bases of the junction unmatched.